A single sample is the source of the 19 T cell receptor beta chains below, sequenced in a study of CD8+ T cells in alopecia areata. The sequencing template was cDNA reverse transcribed from extracted RNA. Measured with immunoSEQ multiplex PCR; TCRdb has only the in-frame clones, and not every one. Of about 180,000 clones listed, around half are singletons. Treatment here: oral pan-JAK inhibitor, 5-10 mg twice daily. The specimen comprised CD8+ T cells sorted from blood, sampled at week 24, from a patient treated with tofacitinib. These receptors were collected from a human donor with alopecia areata.

The DNA of the CDR3 is TGTGCCAGCAGCCTGCCGGGGGCGGGGGACAATGAGCAGTTCTTC. This codes for CASSLPGAGDNEQFF. The chain uses TRBV14 and TRBJ2-1, with D tentatively TRBD2 (7 bases). Germline CDR1 reads SGHDN; CDR2 reads FVKESK. This CDR3 contains 15 residues. V was cut by 4 bases and J by 5 bases, with 15 bases left in between.

J is TRBJ1-5 and V is TRBV27; 7 nucleotides align to TRBD1. From germline, CDR1 is MNHEY and CDR2 SMNVEV (reference sequence). The CDR3 is 12 residues long. V trimming: 9 bases; J trimming: 3 bases; junction bases outside the gene matches: 2. The CDR3: CASGTVNQPQHF. The CDR3 DNA reads TGTGCCAGTGGGACAGTCAATCAGCCCCAGCATTTT.

This rearrangement joins TRBV25-1 to TRBJ1-4; D possibly corresponds to TRBD1 (5 bases). CDR1 MGHDK and CDR2 SYGVNS come from the germline V gene. CDR3 length: 11 residues. Trimming cost V 3 bases and J 17 bases, with 13 bases left between them. CDR3 DNA: TGTGCCAGCAGTGACGTAACCAGGGTCTTTTTT. This sequence encodes CASSDVTRVFF.

V and J are TRBV4-3 and TRBJ1-1; a weak D match, TRBD1 (5 bases). Per germline, CDR1 LGHNA and CDR2 YSLEER. This CDR3 has 15 amino acids. V was pared by 3 bases and J by 4 bases, with 15 bases between. The chain's CDR3 is CASSQEAGGITEAFF. Written as DNA, the CDR3 is TGCGCCAGCAGCCAGGAAGCGGGGGGGATCACTGAAGCTTTCTTT.

The V gene is TRBV7-6, the J gene TRBJ1-1; D is unclear. The CDR3 extends over 14 amino acids. CDR1 and CDR2 from the germline V gene are SGHVS and FNYEAQ. Trimming shortened V by 5 bases and J by 4 bases, and 14 bases separated the two germline ends. The chain's CDR3 is CASSPFPGSTEAFF. CDR3 sequence (DNA): TGTGCCAGCAGCCCATTTCCCGGCAGCACTGAAGCTTTCTTT.

V is TRBV5-1 and J is TRBJ2-1, with a tentative D call TRBD1 (5 bases). From germline, CDR1 is SGHRS and CDR2 YFSETQ. The CDR3 has 14 residues. Trimming removed 5 bases at V and 5 bases at J, with 14 bases between. The CDR3 DNA sequence: TGCGCCAGCAGTCTCCAGGGTATGGACAATGAGCAGTTCTTC. Amino acid sequence: CASSLQGMDNEQFF.

The rearrangement joins TRBV29-1 to TRBJ2-5; the D gene is possibly TRBD1 (6 bases). The CDR3 contains 15 residues. Germline lookup yields CDR1 SQVTM and CDR2 ANQGSEA. Trimming took off 4 bases at V and 5 bases at J, with 20 bases between the two ends. This CDR3 reads CSVVLWGQVMETQYF. Written as DNA, the CDR3 is TGCAGCGTTGTTCTCTGGGGGCAGGTGATGGAGACCCAGTACTTC.

V gene TRBV30 combines with J gene TRBJ1-1; no clear D. In germline, CDR1 is GTSNPN, CDR2 SVGIG (reference sequence). V was shortened by 5 bases and J by 7 bases, with 23 bases between the two germline ends. The CDR3 loop spans 15 amino acids. For the CDR3, the DNA is TGTGCCTGGGGTACGGGCCGCTTGGGAGAAGGTGAAGCTTTCTTT. This encodes CAWGTGRLGEGEAFF.

The chain has TRBV4-3 and TRBJ2-2, with no clear D. CDR1 and CDR2 (germline): LGHNA, YSLEER. Trimming took 1 base from V and 4 from J, leaving 13 bases between them. The CDR3 has 16 amino acids. CDR3 sequence: CASSQVLGSLTGELFF. DNA for the CDR3: TGCGCCAGCAGCCAAGTGCTGGGTAGTCTCACCGGGGAGCTGTTTTTT.

This clone has only a few counts. V and J are TRBV4-1 and TRBJ1-6; the match to TRBD1 covers 8 bases. Germline CDR1 and CDR2: MGHRA and YSYEKL. V lost 0 bases, J lost 7 bases, and 5 bases stayed unmatched. The CDR3 length is 16 residues. CDR3 protein: CASSQDPRGPNSPLHF. The DNA of the CDR3 is TGCGCCAGCAGCCAAGATCCCAGGGGGCCCAATTCACCCCTCCACTTT.

The rearrangement uses TRBV7-8 and TRBJ2-1; possibly TRBD2 for D (6 bases). Germline V CDR1 and CDR2: SGHVS, FQNEAQ. The CDR3 has 14 amino acids. V lost 1 base and J 8 bases, leaving 12 bases between the germline ends. Here the CDR3 DNA reads TGTGCCAGCAGCTTAGAAGGAGGAGGGGATGAGCAGTTCTTC. Residues: CASSLEGGGDEQFF. Full variable domain (remainder filled in from reference TRBV7-8 and TRBJ2-1): GAGVSQSPRYKVAKRGQDVALRCDPISGHVSLFWYQQALGQGPEFLTYFQNEAQLDKSGLPSDRFFAERPEGSVSTLKIQRTQQEDSAVYLCASSLEGGGDEQFFGPGTRLTVL.

Here the CDR3 reads CSVTIGEETQYF. DNA for the CDR3: TGCAGCGTTACCATCGGAGAAGAGACCCAGTACTTC. The gene calls are TRBV29-1 and TRBJ2-5, with D hard to call. V was pared by 5 bases and J by 3 bases, with 10 bases between. The CDR3 is made up of 12 amino acids. Per germline, CDR1 SQVTM and CDR2 ANQGSEA.

This clone came up a few times. The chain combines TRBV10-3 with TRBJ1-1; D not certain. The germline gives CDR1 ENHRY, CDR2 SYGVKD. CDR3 length equals 12 residues. V lost 6 bases and J 1 base, leaving 6 bases between the germline ends. CDR3 amino acids: CAIRSGNTEAFF. The CDR3 bases are TGTGCCATCAGATCTGGGAACACTGAAGCTTTCTTT.

The sample holds a few counts of this clone. The genes are TRBV5-6 and TRBJ1-1; D unclear. This CDR3 has 13 residues. CDR1 is SGHDT, CDR2 YYEEEE, per germline. V was shortened by 4 bases and J by 1 base, with 8 bases between the two germline ends. This CDR3 reads CASSTTENTEAFF. DNA for the CDR3: TGTGCCAGCAGCACCACAGAGAACACTGAAGCTTTCTTT.

Only a few counts were recorded for this clone. The chain uses TRBV14 and TRBJ2-2; TRBD2 is a possible D gene (6 bases). Trimming removed 3 bases at V and 2 bases at J, with 19 bases between. The germline CDR1 and CDR2 sequences are SGHDN and FVKESK. The CDR3 is 18 amino acids. CDR3 coding DNA: TGTGCCAGCAGCCACAAAGGCGGGGAAGGGACTAACACCGGGGAGCTGTTTTTT. It yields the protein CASSHKGGEGTNTGELFF. Full variable domain (remainder filled in from reference TRBV14 and TRBJ2-2): EAGVTQFPSHSVIEKGQTVTLRCDPISGHDNLYWYRRVMGKEIKFLLHFVKESKQDESGMPNNRFLAERTGGTYSTLKVQPAELEDSGVYFCASSHKGGEGTNTGELFFGEGSRLTVL.

The V gene is TRBV9, the J gene TRBJ1-6; D gene uncertain. Trimming left V 0 bases short and J 6 bases short, with 13 bases between. This CDR3 spans 16 amino acids. The V gene's germline CDR1 is SGDLS and CDR2 YYNGEE. CDR3 sequence: CASSVGGPKGNSPLHF. CDR3 nucleotide sequence: TGTGCCAGCAGCGTAGGAGGTCCCAAGGGTAATTCACCCCTCCACTTT. Full variable domain (missing parts from reference TRBV9 and TRBJ1-6): DSGVTQTPKHLITATGQRVTLRCSPRSGDLSVYWYQQSLDQGLQFLIQYYNGEERAKGNILERFSAQQFPDLHSELNLSSLELGDSALYFCASSVGGPKGNSPLHFGNGTRLTVT.

This rearrangement joins TRBV27 to TRBJ1-2; 10 bases match TRBD1. The J segment lost 0 bases and the V segment lost 3 bases, leaving 1 base of the junction unmatched. Germline CDR1 is MNHEY and CDR2 is SMNVEV (reference sequence). CDR3 length equals 15 residues. CDR3 bases: TGTGCCAGCAGTTTGGGGACAGGGGCTAACTATGGCTACACCTTC. Protein: CASSLGTGANYGYTF.

J is TRBJ1-5 and V is TRBV7-2; 10 positions match TRBD1. With V trimmed by 5 bases and J by 6 bases, 7 bases remained unmatched. CDR1 SGHTA and CDR2 FQGNSA come from the germline V gene. The CDR3 extends over 15 amino acids. CDR3 coding DNA: TGTGCCAGCAGCCCACGGACAGGGGGATCTCAGCCCCAGCATTTT. This codes for CASSPRTGGSQPQHF.

The rearrangement joins TRBV11-2 to TRBJ2-2; the match to TRBD1 covers 8 bases. The ends lost 1 base at V and 11 bases at J; junction bases unmatched: 9. Per the germline V gene, CDR1 is SGHAT and CDR2 is FQNNGV. This CDR3 has 15 amino acids. CDR3 nucleotide sequence: TGTGCCAGCAGCTTAGGCCCGACAGGGGCCCGTGAGCTGTTTTTT. Protein sequence: CASSLGPTGARELFF.